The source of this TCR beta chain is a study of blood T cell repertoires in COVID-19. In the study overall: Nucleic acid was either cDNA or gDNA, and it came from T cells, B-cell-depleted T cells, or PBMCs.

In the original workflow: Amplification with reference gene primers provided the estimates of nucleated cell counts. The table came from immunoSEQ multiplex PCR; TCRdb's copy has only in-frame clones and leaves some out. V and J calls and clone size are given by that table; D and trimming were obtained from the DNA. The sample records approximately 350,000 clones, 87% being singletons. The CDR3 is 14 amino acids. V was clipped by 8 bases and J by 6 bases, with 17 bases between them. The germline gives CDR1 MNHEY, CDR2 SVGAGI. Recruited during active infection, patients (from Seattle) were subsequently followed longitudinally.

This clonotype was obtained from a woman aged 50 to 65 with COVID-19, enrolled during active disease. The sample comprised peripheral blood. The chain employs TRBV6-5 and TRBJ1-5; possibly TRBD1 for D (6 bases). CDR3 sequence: CASSRGGSGQPQHF. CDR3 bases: TGTGCCAGCTCTAGAGGGGGTTCGGGTCAGCCCCAGCATTTT.